This is a list of T cell receptor beta chains from one sample in a study of T cell responses to AZD1222 COVID-19 vaccine. Repertoires were generated with immunoSEQ multiplex PCR, while TCRdb's copy carries only in-frame clones and drops some. The sample includes around 120,000 clones, about 92% of them seen just once. Sequencing used peripheral blood, obtained 28 days after the second AZD1222 dose. The receptors stem from an adult who received the AZD1222 COVID-19 vaccine. Each CDR3 is given without its conserved first and last residue.

CDR3 protein	V gene	J gene
ATRDTYTDTQY	TRBV24-1	TRBJ2-3
ASSPRTDLTYYGYT	TRBV18	TRBJ1-2
ASSLGSNQPQH	TRBV28	TRBJ1-5
ASSYPGQGSYEQY	TRBV7-9	TRBJ2-7
ASSIGGGSTEAF	TRBV19	TRBJ1-1
ASSRPGLAKETQY	TRBV7-2	TRBJ2-5
ATGQLGLYEQF	TRBV24-1	TRBJ2-1
ASSLGGPSNGYT	TRBV7-6	TRBJ1-2
SARPQSYTEAF	TRBV29-1	TRBJ1-1
ASSFGKGVSNQPQH	TRBV28	TRBJ1-5
ASSLWAQETQY	TRBV11-2	TRBJ2-5
ASSQSGQSNQPQH	TRBV16	TRBJ1-5
ATQGYGGSYNEQF	TRBV2	TRBJ2-1
ASSISHLADTQY	TRBV19	TRBJ2-3
ASSDSRSSGNTIY	TRBV6-5	TRBJ1-3
ASSPTSTGGLLNEQY	TRBV27	TRBJ2-7
ASSQVSGGVNEQF	TRBV4-1	TRBJ2-1
ASSLHRGRNEQF	TRBV11-3	TRBJ2-1
ASSTIIGYNTEAF	TRBV19	TRBJ1-1
ASSPRQTDTQY	TRBV19	TRBJ2-3
ASSPEVNQPQH	TRBV12-3/TRBV12-4	TRBJ1-5
ASSEEPLGFRQPQH	TRBV2	TRBJ1-5
ASSGDRSKEY	TRBV28	TRBJ2-7
ASRTTGMNTGELF	TRBV3-1/TRBV3-2	TRBJ2-2
ASSPRAGETQY	TRBV18	TRBJ2-5
ASRSGAGEAF	TRBV11-3	TRBJ1-1
SVAGLNGYT	TRBV29-1	TRBJ1-2
ASTQNLGQGSAGELF	TRBV7-9	TRBJ2-2
ASSPQLGQQETQY	TRBV5-6	TRBJ2-5
ASSLSLAHTGELF	TRBV27	TRBJ2-2
ASSYDRGLGYT	TRBV11-2	TRBJ1-2
ASSQDLSSYNEQF	TRBV5-4	TRBJ2-1
AISPGQGYEEQF	TRBV10-3	TRBJ2-1
SAQHRQVSTRTEAF	TRBV29-1	TRBJ1-1
ASSELAARYNEQF	TRBV2	TRBJ2-1
ASDRGAGGRNEQF	TRBV28	TRBJ2-1
ASSEARGNYGYT	TRBV6-1	TRBJ1-2
ASSEGYYNSPLH	TRBV25-1	TRBJ1-6
ASRSGGVMNTEAF	TRBV27	TRBJ1-1
ASSSLPNSQDEQF	TRBV18	TRBJ2-1
AISESSLAGNTGELF	TRBV10-3	TRBJ2-2
ASSFTGSSPLH	TRBV5-4	TRBJ1-6
ASHSGSPPYEQY	TRBV6-5	TRBJ2-7
ASSYMPGQTYEQY	TRBV6-5	TRBJ2-7
ASSRGQGWNTEAF	TRBV4-1	TRBJ1-1